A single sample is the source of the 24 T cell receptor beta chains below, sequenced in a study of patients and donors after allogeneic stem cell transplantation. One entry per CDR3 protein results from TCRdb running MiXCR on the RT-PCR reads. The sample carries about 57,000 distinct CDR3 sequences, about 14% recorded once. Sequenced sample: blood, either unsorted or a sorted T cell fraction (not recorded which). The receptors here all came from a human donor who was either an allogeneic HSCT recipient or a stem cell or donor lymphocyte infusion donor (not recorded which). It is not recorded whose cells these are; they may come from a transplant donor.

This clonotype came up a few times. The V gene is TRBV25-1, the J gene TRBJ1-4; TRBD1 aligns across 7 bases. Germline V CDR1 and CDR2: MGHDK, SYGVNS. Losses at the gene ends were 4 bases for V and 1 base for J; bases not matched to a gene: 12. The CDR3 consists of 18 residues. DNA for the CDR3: TGTGCCAGCAGTGTGGGCTTAAGTACAGGGGAAACTAATGAAAAACTGTTTTTT. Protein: CASSVGLSTGETNEKLFF.

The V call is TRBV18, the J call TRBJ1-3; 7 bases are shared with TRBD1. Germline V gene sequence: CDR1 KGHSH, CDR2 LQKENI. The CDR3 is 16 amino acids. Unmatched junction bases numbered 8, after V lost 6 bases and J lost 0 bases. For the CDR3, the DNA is TGTGCCAGCTCCCCCTGGGACAGCAGCTCTGGAAACACCATATATTTT. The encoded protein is CASSPWDSSSGNTIYF.

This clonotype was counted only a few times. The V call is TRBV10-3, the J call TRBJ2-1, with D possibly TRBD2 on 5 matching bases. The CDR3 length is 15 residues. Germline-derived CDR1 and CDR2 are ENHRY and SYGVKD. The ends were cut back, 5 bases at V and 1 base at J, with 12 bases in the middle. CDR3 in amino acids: CAISYSEDSYNEQFF. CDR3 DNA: TGTGCCATCAGTTATAGCGAGGATTCCTACAATGAGCAGTTCTTC.

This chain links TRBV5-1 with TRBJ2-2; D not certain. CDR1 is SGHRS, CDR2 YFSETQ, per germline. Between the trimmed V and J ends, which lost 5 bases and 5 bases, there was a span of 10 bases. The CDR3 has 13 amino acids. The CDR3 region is CASSLVTTGELFF. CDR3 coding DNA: TGCGCCAGCAGTTTAGTCACGACCGGGGAGCTGTTTTTT.

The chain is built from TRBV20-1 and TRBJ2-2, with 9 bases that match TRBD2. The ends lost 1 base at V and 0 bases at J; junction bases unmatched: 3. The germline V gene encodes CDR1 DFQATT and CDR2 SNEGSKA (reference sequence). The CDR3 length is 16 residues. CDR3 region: CSARALAGTNTGELFF. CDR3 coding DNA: TGCAGTGCTAGAGCGCTAGCGGGAACGAACACCGGGGAGCTGTTTTTT.

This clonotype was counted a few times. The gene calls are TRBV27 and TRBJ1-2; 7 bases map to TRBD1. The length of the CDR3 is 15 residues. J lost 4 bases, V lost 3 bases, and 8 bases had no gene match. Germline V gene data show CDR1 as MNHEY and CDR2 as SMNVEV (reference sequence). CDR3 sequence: CASSLKGGAFYGYTF. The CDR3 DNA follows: TGTGCCAGCAGTTTGAAAGGGGGCGCCTTCTATGGCTACACCTTC.

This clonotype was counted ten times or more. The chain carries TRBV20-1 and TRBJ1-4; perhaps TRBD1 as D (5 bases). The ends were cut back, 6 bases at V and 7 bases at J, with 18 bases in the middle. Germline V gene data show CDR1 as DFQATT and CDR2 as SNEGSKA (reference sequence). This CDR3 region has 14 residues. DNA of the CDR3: TGCAGTGCCCCGGCGGGGGGATCGGGTGAAAAACTGTTTTTT. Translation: CSAPAGGSGEKLFF.

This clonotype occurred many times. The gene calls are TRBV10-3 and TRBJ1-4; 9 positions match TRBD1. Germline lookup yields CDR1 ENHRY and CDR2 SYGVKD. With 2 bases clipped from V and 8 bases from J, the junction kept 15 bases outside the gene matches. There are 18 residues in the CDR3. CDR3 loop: CAISEPSRTGEKGEKLFF. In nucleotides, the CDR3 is TGTGCCATCAGTGAGCCTTCTCGGACAGGGGAAAAAGGAGAAAAACTGTTTTTT.

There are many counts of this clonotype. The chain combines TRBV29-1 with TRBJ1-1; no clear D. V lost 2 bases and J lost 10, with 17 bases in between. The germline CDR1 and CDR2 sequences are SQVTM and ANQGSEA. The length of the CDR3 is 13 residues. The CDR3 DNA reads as TGCAGCGTTGAATTAGGCCCTACAGCTGCAGCTTTCTTT. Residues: CSVELGPTAAAFF.

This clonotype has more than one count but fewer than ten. CDR3 in amino acids: CASSPDPGLAGDTQYF. The CDR3 bases are TGCGCCAGCAGCCCCGACCCGGGACTAGCGGGAGATACGCAGTATTTT. This chain joins TRBV4-1 and TRBJ2-3; 12 positions agree with TRBD2. The CDR3 contains 16 residues. Looked up from germline, CDR1 is MGHRA and CDR2 is YSYEKL. Trimming at V came to 4 bases and at J to 5 bases, leaving 7 bases not matched to a gene.

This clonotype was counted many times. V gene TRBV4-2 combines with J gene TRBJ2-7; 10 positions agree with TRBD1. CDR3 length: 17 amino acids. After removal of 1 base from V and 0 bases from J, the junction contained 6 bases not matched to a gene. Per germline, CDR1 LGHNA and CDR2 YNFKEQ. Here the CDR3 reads CASSQALRTGGSYEQYF. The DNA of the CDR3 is TGTGCCAGCAGCCAAGCCCTTCGGACAGGGGGCTCCTACGAGCAGTACTTC.

The CDR3 DNA follows: TGTGCCAGCAGTTACTCGAGACAGCGTTGGGGCGATGGCTACACCTTC. The encoded protein is CASSYSRQRWGDGYTF. This chain connects TRBV6-5 to TRBJ1-2; tentative D call: TRBD1 (5 bases). Germline assignment: CDR1 MNHEY and CDR2 SVGAGI. The V and J ends lost 0 bases and 6 bases respectively, with 17 bases between them. There are 16 residues in the CDR3.

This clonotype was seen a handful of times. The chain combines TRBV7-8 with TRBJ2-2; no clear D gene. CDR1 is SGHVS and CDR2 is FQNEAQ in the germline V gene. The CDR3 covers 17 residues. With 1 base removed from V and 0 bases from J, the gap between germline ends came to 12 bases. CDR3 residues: CASSLVETVTNTGELFF. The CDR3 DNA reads TGTGCCAGCAGCTTAGTAGAAACAGTAACGAACACCGGGGAGCTGTTTTTT.

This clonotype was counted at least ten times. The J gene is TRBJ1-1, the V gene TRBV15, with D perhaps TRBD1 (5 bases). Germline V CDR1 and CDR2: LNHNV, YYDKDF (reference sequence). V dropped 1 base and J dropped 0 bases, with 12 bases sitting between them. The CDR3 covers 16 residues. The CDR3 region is CATSRAGGWVNTEAFF. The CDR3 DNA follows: TGTGCCACCAGCAGAGCCGGGGGATGGGTGAACACTGAAGCTTTCTTT. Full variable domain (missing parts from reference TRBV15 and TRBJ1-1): DAMVIQNPRYQVTQFGKPVTLSCSQTLNHNVMYWYQQKSSQAPKLLFHYYDKDFNNEADTPDNFQSRRPNTSFCFLDIRSPGLGDTAMYLCATSRAGGWVNTEAFFGQGTRLTVV.

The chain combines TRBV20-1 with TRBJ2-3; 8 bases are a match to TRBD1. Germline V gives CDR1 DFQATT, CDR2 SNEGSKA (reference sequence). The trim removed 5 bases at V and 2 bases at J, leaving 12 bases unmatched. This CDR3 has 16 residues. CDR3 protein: CSAPWTGFTATDTQYF. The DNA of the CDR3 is TGCAGTGCTCCGTGGACAGGGTTCACGGCCACAGATACGCAGTATTTT.

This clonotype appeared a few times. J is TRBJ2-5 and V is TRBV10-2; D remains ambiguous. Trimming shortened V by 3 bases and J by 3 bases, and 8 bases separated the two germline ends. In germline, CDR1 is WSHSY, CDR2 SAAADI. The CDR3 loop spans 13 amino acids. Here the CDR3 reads CASSDLGKETQYF. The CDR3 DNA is TGCGCCAGCAGTGATTTGGGCAAAGAGACCCAGTACTTC.

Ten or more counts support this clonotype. The CDR3 nucleotides are TGTGCCAGCAGTTTAAGTCCACAAAACATTCAGTACTTC. Residues: CASSLSPQNIQYF. This chain joins TRBV12-3 or TRBV12-4 and TRBJ2-4; D is undetermined. V gave up 2 bases and J gave up 5 bases, with 7 bases separating them. This CDR3 spans 13 amino acids.

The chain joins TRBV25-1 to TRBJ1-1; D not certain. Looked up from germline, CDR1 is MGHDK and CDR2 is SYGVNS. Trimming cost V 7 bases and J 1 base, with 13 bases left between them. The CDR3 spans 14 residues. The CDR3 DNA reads TGTGCCAGCATCCCCTTGGAGGGGAACACTGAAGCTTTCTTT. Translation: CASIPLEGNTEAFF.

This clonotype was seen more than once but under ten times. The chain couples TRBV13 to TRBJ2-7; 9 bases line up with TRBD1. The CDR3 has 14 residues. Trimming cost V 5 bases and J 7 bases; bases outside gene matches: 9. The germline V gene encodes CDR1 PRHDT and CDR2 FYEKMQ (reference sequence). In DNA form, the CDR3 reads TGTGCCAGCAGCCCTGGACAGGGGAGGTTTGAGCAGTACTTC. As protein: CASSPGQGRFEQYF.

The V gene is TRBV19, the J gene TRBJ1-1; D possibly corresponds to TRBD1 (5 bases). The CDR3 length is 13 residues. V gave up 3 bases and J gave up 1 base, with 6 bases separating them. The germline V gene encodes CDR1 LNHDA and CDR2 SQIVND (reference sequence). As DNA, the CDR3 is TGTGCCAGTAGTATGGACACGAACACTGAAGCTTTCTTT. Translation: CASSMDTNTEAFF.

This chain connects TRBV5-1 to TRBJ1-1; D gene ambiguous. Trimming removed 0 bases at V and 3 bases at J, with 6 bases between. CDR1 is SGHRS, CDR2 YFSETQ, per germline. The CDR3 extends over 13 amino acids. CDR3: CASSLEQDTEAFF. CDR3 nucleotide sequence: TGCGCCAGCAGCTTGGAGCAGGACACTGAAGCTTTCTTT.

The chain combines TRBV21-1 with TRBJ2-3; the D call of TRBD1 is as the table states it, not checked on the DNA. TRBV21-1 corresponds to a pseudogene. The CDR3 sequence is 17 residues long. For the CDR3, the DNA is TGTGCCAGCAAAATACTGATGAAGCGGAAAGGGGGAGATACGCAGTATTTT. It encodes CASKILMKRKGGDTQYF.

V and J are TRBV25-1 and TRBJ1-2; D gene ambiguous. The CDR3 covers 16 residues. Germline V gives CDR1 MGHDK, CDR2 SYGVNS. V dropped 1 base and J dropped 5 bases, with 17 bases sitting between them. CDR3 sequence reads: CASSEFEGTHPYGYTF. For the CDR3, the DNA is TGTGCCAGCAGTGAATTCGAGGGTACCCACCCATATGGCTACACCTTC.

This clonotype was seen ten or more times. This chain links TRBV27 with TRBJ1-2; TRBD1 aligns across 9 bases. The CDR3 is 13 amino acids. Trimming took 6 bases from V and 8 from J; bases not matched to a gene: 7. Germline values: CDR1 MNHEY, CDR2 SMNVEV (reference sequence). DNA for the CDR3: TGTGCCAGCAGGGCCGGGACAGGGTGGGGCTACACCTTC. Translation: CASRAGTGWGYTF.